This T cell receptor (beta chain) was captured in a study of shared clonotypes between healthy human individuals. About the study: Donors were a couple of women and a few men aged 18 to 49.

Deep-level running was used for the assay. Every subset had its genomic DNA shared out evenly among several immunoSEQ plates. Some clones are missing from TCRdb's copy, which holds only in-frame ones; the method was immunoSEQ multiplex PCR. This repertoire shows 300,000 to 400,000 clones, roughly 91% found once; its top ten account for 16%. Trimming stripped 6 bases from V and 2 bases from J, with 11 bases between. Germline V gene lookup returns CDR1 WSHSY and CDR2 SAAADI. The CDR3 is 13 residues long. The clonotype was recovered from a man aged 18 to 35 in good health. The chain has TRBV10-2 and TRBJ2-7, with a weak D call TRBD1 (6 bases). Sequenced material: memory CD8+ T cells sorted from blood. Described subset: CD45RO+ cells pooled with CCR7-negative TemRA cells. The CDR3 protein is CASREQGAYEQYF. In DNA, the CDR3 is TGCGCCAGCAGAGAACAGGGAGCCTACGAGCAGTACTTC.